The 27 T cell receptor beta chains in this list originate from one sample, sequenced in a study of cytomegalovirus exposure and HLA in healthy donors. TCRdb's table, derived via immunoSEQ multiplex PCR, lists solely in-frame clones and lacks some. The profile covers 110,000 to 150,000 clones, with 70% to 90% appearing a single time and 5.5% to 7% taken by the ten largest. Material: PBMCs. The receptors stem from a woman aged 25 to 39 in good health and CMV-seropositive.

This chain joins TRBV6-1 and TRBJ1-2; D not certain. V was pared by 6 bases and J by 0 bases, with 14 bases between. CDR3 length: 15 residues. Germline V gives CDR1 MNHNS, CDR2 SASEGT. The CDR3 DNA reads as TGTGCCAGCAGGACACAAGAATCCCCTAACTATGGCTACACCTTC. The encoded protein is CASRTQESPNYGYTF.

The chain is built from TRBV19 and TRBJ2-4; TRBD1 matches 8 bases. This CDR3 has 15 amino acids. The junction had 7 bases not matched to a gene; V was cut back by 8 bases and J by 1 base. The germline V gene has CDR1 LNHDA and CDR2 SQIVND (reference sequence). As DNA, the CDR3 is TGTGCCAGTGACGACAGGGGTCATGCCAAAAACATTCAGTACTTC. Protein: CASDDRGHAKNIQYF.

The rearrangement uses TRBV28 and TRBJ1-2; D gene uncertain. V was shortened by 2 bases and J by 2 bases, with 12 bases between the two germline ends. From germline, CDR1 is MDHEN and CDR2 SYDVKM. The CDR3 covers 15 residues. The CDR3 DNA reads TGTGCCAGCAGTTTAGTCTCATGGGCGAACTATGGCTACACCTTC. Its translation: CASSLVSWANYGYTF.

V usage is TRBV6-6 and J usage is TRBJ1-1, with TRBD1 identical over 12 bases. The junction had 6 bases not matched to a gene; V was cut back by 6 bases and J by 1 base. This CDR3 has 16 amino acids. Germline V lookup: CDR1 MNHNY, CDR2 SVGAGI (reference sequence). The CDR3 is CASRPGTGGKNTEAFF. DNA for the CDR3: TGTGCCAGCAGGCCCGGGACAGGGGGCAAGAACACTGAAGCTTTCTTT.

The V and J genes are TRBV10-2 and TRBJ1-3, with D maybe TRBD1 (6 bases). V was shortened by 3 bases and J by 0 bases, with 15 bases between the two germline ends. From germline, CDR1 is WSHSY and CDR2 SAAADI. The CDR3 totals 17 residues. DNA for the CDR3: TGCGCCAGCAGTGACTTACCGGGACATTCCTCTGGAAACACCATATATTTT. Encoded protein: CASSDLPGHSSGNTIYF.

The CDR3 reads CASSSSEGYSGANVLTF. CDR3 sequence (DNA): TGCGCCAGCAGCTCTTCAGAGGGTTACTCTGGGGCCAACGTCCTGACTTTC. The gene calls are TRBV5-1 and TRBJ2-6, with D possibly TRBD2 on 5 matching bases. Trimming stripped 3 bases from V and 0 bases from J, with 13 bases between. From germline, CDR1 is SGHRS and CDR2 YFSETQ. The CDR3 length is 17 residues. Looking up the rest from reference TRBV5-1 and TRBJ2-6 gives the full variable domain: KAGVTQTPRYLIKTRGQQVTLSCSPISGHRSVSWYQQTPGQGLQFLFEYFSETQRNKGNFPGRFSGRQFSNSRSEMNVSTLELGDSALYLCASSSSEGYSGANVLTFGAGSRLTVL.

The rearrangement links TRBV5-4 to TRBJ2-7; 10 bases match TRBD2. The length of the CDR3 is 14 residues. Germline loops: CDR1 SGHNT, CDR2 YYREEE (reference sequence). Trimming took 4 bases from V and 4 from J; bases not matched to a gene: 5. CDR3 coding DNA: TGTGCCAGCAGCGCGGGTAGCGGGAGGTACGAGCAGTACTTC. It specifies CASSAGSGRYEQYF.

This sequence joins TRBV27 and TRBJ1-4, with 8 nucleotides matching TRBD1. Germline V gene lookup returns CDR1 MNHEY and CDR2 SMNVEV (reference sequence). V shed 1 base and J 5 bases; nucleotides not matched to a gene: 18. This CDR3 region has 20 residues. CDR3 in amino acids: CASSLFSGSQGALTNEKLFF. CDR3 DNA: TGTGCCAGCAGTTTATTTTCTGGGTCGCAGGGGGCTTTAACGAATGAAAAACTGTTTTTT.

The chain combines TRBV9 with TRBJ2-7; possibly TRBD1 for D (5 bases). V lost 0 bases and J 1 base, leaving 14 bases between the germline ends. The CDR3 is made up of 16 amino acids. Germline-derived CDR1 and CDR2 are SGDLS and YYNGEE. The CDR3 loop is CASSVGGGGGSYEQYF. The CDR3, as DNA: TGTGCCAGCAGCGTAGGGGGCGGCGGTGGTTCCTACGAGCAGTACTTC.

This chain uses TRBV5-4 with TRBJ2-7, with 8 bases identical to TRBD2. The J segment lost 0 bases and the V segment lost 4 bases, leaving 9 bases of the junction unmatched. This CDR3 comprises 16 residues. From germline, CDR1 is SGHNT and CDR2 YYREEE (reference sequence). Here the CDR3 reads CASSVGGLAGSYEQYF. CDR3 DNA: TGTGCCAGCAGCGTGGGGGGGCTAGCGGGCTCCTACGAGCAGTACTTC. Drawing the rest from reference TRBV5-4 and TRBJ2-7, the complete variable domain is ETGVTQSPTHLIKTRGQQVTLRCSSQSGHNTVSWYQQALGQGPQFIFQYYREEENGRGNFPPRFSGLQFPNYSSELNVNALELDDSALYLCASSVGGLAGSYEQYFGPGTRLTVT.

The CDR3 loop reads CASSRLAGGSYEQYF. CDR3 sequence (DNA): TGTGCCAGTAGTAGACTAGCGGGAGGTTCCTACGAGCAGTACTTC. The chain joins TRBV19 to TRBJ2-7, with 13 bases that match TRBD2. J gave up 1 base and V 4 bases, and 1 base lay outside the gene matches. The CDR3 has 15 amino acids. Germline CDR1 reads LNHDA; CDR2 reads SQIVND (reference sequence). Together with reference TRBV19 and TRBJ2-7, the CDR3 gives the full variable domain: DGGITQSPKYLFRKEGQNVTLSCEQNLNHDAMYWYRQDPGQGLRLIYYSQIVNDFQKGDIAEGYSVSREKKESFPLTVTSAQKNPTAFYLCASSRLAGGSYEQYFGPGTRLTVT.

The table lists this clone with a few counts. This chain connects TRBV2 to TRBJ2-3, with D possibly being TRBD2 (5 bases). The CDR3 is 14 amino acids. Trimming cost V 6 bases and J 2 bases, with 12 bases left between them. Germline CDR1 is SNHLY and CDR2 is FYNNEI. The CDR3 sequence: CASSGLTDTDTQYF. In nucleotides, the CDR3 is TGTGCCAGCAGCGGACTCACCGACACAGATACGCAGTATTTT.

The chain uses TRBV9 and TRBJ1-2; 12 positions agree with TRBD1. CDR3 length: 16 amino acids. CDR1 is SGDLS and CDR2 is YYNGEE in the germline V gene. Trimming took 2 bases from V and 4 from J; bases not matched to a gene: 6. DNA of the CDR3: TGTGCCAGCAGCGTCGCCGGGACAGGGGGCCTCTATGGCTACACCTTC. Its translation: CASSVAGTGGLYGYTF.

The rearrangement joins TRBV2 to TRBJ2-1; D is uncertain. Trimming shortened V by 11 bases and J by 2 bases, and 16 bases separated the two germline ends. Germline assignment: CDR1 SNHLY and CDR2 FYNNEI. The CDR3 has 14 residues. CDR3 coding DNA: TGTGCCGGAGTTCTTTTTAACCCCTACAATGAGCAGTTCTTC. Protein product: CAGVLFNPYNEQFF.

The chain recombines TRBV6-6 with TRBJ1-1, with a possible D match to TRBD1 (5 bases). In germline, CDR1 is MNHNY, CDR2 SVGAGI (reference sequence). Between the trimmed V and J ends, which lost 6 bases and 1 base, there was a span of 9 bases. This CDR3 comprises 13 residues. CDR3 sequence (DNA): TGTGCCAGCAGCCCTACAGGGAACACTGAAGCTTTCTTT. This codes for CASSPTGNTEAFF.

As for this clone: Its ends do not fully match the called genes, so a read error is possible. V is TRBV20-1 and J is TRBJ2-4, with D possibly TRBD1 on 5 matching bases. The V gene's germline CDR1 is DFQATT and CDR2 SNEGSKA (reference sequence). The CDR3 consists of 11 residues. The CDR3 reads CSAVVWGMRLF. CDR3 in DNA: TGCAGTGCCGTAGTGTGGGGCATGAGGCTCTTC.

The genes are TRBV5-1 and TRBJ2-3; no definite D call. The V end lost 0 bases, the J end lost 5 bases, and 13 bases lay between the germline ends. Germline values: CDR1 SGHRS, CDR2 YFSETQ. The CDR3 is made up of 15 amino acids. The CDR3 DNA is TGCGCCAGCAGCTTGGCGGTTACTTTAATAGATACGCAGTATTTT. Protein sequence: CASSLAVTLIDTQYF.

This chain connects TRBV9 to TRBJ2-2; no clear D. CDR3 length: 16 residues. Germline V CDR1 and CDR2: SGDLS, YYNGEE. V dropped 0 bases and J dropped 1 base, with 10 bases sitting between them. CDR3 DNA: TGTGCCAGCAGCGTAGGGGTTCAGCGGAACACCGGGGAGCTGTTTTTT. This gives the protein CASSVGVQRNTGELFF.

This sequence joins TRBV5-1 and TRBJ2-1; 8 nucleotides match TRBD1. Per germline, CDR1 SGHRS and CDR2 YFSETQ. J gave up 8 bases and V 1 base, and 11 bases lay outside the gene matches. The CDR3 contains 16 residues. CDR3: CASSLNPTGVTDEQFF. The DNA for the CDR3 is TGCGCCAGCAGCTTGAATCCGACAGGGGTTACCGATGAGCAGTTCTTC. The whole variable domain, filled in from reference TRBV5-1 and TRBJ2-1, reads KAGVTQTPRYLIKTRGQQVTLSCSPISGHRSVSWYQQTPGQGLQFLFEYFSETQRNKGNFPGRFSGRQFSNSRSEMNVSTLELGDSALYLCASSLNPTGVTDEQFFGPGTRLTVL.

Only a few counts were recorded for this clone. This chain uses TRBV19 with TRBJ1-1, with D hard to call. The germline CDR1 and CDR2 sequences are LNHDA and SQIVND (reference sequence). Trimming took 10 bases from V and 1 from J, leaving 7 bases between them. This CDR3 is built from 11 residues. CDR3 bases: TGTGCCACCTCGGGGAACACTGAAGCTTTCTTT. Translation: CATSGNTEAFF.

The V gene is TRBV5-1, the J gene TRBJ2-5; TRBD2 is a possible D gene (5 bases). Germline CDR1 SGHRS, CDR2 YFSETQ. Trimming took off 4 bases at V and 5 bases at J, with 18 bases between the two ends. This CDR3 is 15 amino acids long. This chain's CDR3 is CASSRGAEQGETQYF. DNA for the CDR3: TGCGCCAGCAGCCGGGGAGCGGAGCAAGGGGAGACCCAGTACTTC.

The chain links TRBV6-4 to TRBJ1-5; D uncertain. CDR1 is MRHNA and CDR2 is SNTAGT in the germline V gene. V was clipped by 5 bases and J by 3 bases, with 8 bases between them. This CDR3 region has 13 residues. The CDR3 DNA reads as TGTGCCAGCAGTAGAGGGCCCAATCAGCCCCAGCATTTT. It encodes CASSRGPNQPQHF.

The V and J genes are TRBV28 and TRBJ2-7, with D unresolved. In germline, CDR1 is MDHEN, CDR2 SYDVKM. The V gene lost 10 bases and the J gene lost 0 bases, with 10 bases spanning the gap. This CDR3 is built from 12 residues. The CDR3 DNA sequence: TGTGCCACCCGTCAGTCCTCCTACGAGCAGTACTTC. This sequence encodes CATRQSSYEQYF.

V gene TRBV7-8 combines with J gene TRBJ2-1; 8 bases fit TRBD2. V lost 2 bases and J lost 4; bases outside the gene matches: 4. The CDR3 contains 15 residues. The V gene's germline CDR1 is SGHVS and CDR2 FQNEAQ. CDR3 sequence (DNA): TGTGCCAGCAGCTTACGGGGGGGTACATACAATGAGCAGTTCTTC. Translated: CASSLRGGTYNEQFF.

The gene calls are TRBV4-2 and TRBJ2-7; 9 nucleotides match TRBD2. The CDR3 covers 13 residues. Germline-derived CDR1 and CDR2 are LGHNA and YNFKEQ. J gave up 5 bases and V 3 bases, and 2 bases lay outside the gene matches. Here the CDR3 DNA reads TGTGCCAGCAGCCAGGGACTAGCAGACGAGCAGTACTTC. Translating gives CASSQGLADEQYF.

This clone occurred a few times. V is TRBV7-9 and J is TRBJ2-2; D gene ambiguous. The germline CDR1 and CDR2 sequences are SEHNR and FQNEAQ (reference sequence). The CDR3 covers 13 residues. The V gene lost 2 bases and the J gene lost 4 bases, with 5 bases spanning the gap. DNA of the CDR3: TGTGCCAGCAGCTTATGGAGCACCGGGGAGCTGTTTTTT. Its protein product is CASSLWSTGELFF.

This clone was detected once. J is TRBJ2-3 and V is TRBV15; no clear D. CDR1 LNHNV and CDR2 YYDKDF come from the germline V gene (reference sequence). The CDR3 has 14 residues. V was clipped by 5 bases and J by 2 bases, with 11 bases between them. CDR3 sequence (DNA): TGTGCCACCAGCCCGAGACTGAACACAGATACGCAGTATTTT. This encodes CATSPRLNTDTQYF.